This T cell receptor (beta chain) was identified in a study of cytomegalovirus exposure and HLA in healthy donors. Study-level results: The investigators catalogued under 200 TCR beta chains as cytomegalovirus-associated. Later, an analysis found that TCR clusters from the first cohort tended to co-occur in the roughly 120 validation repertoires. Cytomegalovirus status was reportedly diagnosed by the classifier with high specificity and sensitivity.

The CDR3 totals 16 residues. V lost 1 base and J 2 bases, leaving 14 bases between the germline ends. Germline assignment: CDR1 SGHAT and CDR2 FQDESV (reference sequence). Produced via immunoSEQ multiplex PCR; TCRdb's table is partial and in-frame only. The table includes about 160,000 clones, 80% to 90% detected once. With regard to this clone: As yet, its antigen is unknown.

What was sequenced was PBMCs. The receptor comes from a woman younger than 45 in good health and CMV-seronegative. The J gene is TRBJ1-2, the V gene TRBV11-1; perhaps TRBD1 as D (6 bases). This CDR3 is CASSLGMAGTNYGYTF. Here the CDR3 DNA reads TGTGCCAGCAGCTTAGGAATGGCAGGGACAAACTATGGCTACACCTTC.